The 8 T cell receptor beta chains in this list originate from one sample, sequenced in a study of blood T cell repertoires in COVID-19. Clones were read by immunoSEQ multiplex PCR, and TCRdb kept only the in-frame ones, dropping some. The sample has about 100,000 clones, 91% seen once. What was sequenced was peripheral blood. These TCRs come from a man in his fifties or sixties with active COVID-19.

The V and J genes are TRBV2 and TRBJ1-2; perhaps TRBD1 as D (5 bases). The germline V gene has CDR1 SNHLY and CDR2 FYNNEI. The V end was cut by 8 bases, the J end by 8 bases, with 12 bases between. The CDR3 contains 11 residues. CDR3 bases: TGTGCCAGCCTGGGGGGGTCCGGCTACACCTTC. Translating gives CASLGGSGYTF.

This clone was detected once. The CDR3: CATSGQGAINQPQHF. The CDR3, as DNA: TGTGCCACCTCGGGACAGGGGGCGATCAATCAGCCCCAGCATTTT. The rearrangement uses TRBV19 and TRBJ1-5; TRBD1 agrees at 12 bases. There are 15 residues in the CDR3. Trimming took 10 bases from V and 3 from J; bases not matched to a gene: 7. The V gene's germline CDR1 is LNHDA and CDR2 SQIVND (reference sequence).

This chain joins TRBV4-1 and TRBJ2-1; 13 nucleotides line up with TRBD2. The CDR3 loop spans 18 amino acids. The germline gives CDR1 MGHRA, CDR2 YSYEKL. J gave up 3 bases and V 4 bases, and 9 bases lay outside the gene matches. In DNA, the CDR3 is TGCGCCAGCAGCCCGCACGGACTAGCGGGGGAGGGCTACAATGAGCAGTTCTTC. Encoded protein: CASSPHGLAGEGYNEQFF.

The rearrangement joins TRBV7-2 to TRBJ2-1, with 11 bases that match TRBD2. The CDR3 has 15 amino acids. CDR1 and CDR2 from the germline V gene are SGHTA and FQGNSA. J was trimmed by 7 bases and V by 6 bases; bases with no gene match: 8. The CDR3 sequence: CASRSTSGGLNEQFF. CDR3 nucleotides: TGTGCCAGCAGATCCACTAGCGGGGGTCTGAATGAGCAGTTCTTC.

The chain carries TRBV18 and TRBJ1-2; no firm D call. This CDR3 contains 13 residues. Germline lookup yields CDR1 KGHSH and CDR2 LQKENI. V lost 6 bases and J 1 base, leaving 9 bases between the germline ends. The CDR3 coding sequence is TGTGCCAGCTCCCCCGAGAATAACTATGGCTACACCTTC. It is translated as CASSPENNYGYTF.

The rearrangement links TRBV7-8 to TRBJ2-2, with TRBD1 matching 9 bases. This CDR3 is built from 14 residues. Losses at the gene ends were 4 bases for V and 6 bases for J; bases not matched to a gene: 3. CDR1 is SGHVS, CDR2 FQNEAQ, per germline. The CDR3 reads CASSSGQGAGELFF. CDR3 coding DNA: TGTGCCAGCAGCTCGGGACAGGGAGCCGGGGAGCTGTTTTTT.

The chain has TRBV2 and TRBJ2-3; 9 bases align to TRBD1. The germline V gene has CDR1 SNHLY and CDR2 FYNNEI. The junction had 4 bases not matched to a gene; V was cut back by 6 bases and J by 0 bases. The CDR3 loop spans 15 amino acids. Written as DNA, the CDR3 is TGTGCCAGCAGCGACAGGGGGAGTAGCACAGATACGCAGTATTTT. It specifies CASSDRGSSTDTQYF.

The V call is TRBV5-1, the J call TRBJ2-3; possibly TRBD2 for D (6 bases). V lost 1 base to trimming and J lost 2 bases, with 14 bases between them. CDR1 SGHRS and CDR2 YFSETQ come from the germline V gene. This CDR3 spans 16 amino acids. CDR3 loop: CASSLRVGGITDTQYF. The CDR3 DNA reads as TGCGCCAGCAGCTTGAGAGTGGGAGGTATCACAGATACGCAGTATTTT.